These 5 T cell receptor beta chains share one sample of origin, sequenced in a study of shared clonotypes between healthy human individuals. CD45RO-negative, CCR7-selected cells formed the naive CD8 fraction, which excluded terminally differentiated effector memory CD45RA+ cells. The protocol was immunoSEQ multiplex PCR, while the TCRdb copy is restricted to in-frame clones and leaves out a portion. Among about 2 million clones listed, roughly 94% were seen once. Source material: naive CD8+ T cells sorted from blood. The source is a man between 18 and 29 years old in good health.

For the CDR3, the DNA is TGTGCCACTAATAATCCCGGGACGCCTTTATACGAGCAGTACTTC. Translation: CATNNPGTPLYEQYF. This chain uses TRBV28 with TRBJ2-7; D may correspond to TRBD1 or TRBD2 (5 bases each). The germline V and J ends were trimmed by 10 bases and 4 bases, with 23 bases remaining between them. The CDR3 loop spans 15 amino acids. Germline CDR1 reads MDHEN; CDR2 reads SYDVKM.

The chain uses TRBV9 and TRBJ2-5; 13 bases are shared with TRBD2. Germline-derived CDR1 and CDR2 are SGDLS and YYNGEE. The CDR3 sequence is 17 residues long. Trimming at V came to 4 bases and at J to 5 bases, leaving 11 bases not matched to a gene. DNA for the CDR3: TGTGCCAGCAGCCCCGACGGACTAGCGGGAGTTGGTGAGACCCAGTACTTC. Protein: CASSPDGLAGVGETQYF.

This sequence joins TRBV27 and TRBJ2-2; 8 bases match TRBD2. CDR1 MNHEY and CDR2 SMNVEV come from the germline V gene (reference sequence). CDR3 length: 16 residues. Trimming at V came to 5 bases and at J to 4 bases, leaving 9 bases not matched to a gene. Written as DNA, the CDR3 is TGTGCCAGCAGTCGGATCGGGGGGGCCACCACCGGGGAGCTGTTTTTT. Protein product: CASSRIGGATTGELFF.

The rearrangement links TRBV30 to TRBJ1-5; the D is unclear. This CDR3 has 13 residues. CDR1 is GTSNPN and CDR2 is SVGIG in the germline V gene (reference sequence). Trimming cost V 2 bases and J 0 bases, with 5 bases left between them. CDR3 DNA sequence: TGTGCCTGGAGTCTTTATAGCAATCAGCCCCAGCATTTT. Translating gives CAWSLYSNQPQHF.

This chain joins TRBV19 and TRBJ1-1; D is unresolved. Germline CDR1 and CDR2: LNHDA and SQIVND (reference sequence). V was trimmed by 4 bases and J by 4 bases, leaving 4 bases between them. The CDR3 loop spans 11 amino acids. The CDR3: CASSTVTEAFF. CDR3 DNA sequence: TGTGCCAGTAGTACAGTCACTGAAGCTTTCTTT.